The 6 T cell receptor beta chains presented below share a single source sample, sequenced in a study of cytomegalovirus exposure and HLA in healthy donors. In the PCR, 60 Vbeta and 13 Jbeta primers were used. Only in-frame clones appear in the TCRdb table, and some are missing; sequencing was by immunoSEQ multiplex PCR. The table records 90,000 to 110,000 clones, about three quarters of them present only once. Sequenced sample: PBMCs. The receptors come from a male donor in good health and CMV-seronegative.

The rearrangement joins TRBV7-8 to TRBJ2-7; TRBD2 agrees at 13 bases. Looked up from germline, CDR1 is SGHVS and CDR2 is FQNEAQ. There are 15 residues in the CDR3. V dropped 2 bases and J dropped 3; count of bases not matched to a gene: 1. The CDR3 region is CASSLRLAGGYEQYF. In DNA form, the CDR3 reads TGTGCCAGCAGCTTAAGACTAGCGGGGGGCTACGAGCAGTACTTC.

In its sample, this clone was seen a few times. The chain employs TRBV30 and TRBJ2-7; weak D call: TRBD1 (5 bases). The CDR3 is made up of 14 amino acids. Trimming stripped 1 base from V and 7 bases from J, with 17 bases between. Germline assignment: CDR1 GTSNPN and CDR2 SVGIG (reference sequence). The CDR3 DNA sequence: TGTGCCTGGAGTGAGGGGATCGGGTCGTGGGAGCAGTACTTC. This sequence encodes CAWSEGIGSWEQYF.

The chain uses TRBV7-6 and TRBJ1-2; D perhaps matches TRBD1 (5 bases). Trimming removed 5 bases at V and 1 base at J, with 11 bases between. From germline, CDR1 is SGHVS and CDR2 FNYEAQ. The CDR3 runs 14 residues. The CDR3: CASSPGGGNYGYTF. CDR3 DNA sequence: TGTGCCAGCAGCCCCGGGGGGGGTAACTATGGCTACACCTTC.

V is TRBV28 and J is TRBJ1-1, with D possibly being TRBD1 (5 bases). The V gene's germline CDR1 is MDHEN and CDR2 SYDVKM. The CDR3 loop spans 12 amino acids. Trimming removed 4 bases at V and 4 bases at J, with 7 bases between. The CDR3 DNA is TGTGCCAGCAGTTCAGGGATCACTGAAGCTTTCTTT. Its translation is CASSSGITEAFF.

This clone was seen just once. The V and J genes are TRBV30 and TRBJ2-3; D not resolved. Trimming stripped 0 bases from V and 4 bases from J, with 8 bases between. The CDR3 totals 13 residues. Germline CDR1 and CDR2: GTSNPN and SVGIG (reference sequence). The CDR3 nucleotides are TGTGCCTGGAGTGTACTGTATTCAGATACGCAGTATTTT. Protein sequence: CAWSVLYSDTQYF.

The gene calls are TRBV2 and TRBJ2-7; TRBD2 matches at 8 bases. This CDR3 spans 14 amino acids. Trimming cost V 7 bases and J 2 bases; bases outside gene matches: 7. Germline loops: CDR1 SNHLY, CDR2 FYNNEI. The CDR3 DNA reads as TGTGCCAGCAACCTCGGGAGGGACCCCTACGAGCAGTACTTC. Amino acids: CASNLGRDPYEQYF.